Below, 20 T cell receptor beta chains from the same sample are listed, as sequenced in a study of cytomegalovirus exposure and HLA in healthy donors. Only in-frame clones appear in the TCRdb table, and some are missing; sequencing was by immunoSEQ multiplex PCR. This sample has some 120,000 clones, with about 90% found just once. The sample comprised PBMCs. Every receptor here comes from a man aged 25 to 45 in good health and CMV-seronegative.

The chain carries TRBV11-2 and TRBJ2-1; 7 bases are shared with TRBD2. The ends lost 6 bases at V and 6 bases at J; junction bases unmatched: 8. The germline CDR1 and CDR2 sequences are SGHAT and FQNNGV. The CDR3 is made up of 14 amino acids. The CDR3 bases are TGTGCCAGCAGTTGGGAGGGGATGGGCAATGAGCAGTTCTTC. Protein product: CASSWEGMGNEQFF.

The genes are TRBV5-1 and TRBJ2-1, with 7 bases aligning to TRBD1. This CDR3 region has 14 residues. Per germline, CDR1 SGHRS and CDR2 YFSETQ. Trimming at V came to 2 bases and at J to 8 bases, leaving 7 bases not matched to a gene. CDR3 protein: CASSLDRVKDEQFF. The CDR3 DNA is TGCGCCAGCAGCTTAGACAGGGTCAAGGATGAGCAGTTCTTC. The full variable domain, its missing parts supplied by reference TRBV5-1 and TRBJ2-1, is KAGVTQTPRYLIKTRGQQVTLSCSPISGHRSVSWYQQTPGQGLQFLFEYFSETQRNKGNFPGRFSGRQFSNSRSEMNVSTLELGDSALYLCASSLDRVKDEQFFGPGTRLTVL.

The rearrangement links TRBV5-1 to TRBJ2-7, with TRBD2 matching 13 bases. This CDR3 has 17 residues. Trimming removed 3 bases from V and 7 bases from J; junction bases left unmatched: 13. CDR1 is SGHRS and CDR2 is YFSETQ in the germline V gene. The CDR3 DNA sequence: TGCGCCAGCAGCTCCACCCCGGGACTAGCGGGAAGGGGTGAGCAGTACTTC. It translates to CASSSTPGLAGRGEQYF.

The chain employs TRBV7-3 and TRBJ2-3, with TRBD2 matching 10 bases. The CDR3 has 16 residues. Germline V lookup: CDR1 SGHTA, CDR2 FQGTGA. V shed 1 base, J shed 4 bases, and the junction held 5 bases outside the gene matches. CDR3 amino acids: CASSLMASGSPDTQYF. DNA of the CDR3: TGTGCCAGCAGCTTAATGGCTAGCGGGAGTCCAGATACGCAGTATTTT.

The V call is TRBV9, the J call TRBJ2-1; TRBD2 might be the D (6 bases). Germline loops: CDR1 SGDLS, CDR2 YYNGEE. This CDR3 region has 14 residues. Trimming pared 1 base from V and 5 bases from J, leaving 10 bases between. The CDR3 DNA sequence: TGTGCCAGCAGCGTAAGGGACTTCCACAATGAGCAGTTCTTC. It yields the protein CASSVRDFHNEQFF.

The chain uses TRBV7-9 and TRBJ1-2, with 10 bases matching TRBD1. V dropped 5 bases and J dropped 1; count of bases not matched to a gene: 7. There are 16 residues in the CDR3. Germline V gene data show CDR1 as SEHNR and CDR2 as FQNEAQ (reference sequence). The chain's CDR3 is CASSPQTGGDNYGYTF. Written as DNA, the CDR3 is TGTGCCAGCAGCCCTCAGACAGGGGGCGATAACTATGGCTACACCTTC.

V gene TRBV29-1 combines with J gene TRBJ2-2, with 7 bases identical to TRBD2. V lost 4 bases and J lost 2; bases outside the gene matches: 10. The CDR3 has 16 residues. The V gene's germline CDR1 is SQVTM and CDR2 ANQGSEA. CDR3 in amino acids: CSVAWFSSGNTGELFF. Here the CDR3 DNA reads TGCAGCGTTGCCTGGTTCTCTAGCGGCAACACCGGGGAGCTGTTTTTT.

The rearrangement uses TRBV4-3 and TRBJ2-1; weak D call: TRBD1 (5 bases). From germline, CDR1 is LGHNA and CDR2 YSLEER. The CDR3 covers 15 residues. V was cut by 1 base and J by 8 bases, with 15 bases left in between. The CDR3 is CASSQARQGNYEQFF. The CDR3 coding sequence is TGCGCCAGCAGCCAAGCGCGGCAGGGTAACTATGAGCAGTTCTTC.

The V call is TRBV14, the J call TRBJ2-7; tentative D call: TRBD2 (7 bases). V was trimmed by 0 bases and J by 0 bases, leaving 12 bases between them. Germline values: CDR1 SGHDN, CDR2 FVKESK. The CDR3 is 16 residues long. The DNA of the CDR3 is TGTGCCAGCAGCCAAGATCGGGGGGCAGGCTCCTACGAGCAGTACTTC. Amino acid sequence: CASSQDRGAGSYEQYF.

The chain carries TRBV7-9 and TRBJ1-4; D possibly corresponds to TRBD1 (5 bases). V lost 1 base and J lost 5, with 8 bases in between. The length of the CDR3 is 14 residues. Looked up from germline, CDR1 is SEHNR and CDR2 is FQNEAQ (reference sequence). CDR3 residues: CASSLVTGNEKLFF. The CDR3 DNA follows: TGTGCCAGCAGCTTAGTAACAGGAAATGAAAAACTGTTTTTT. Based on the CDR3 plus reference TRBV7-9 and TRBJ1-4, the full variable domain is DTGVSQNPRHKITKRGQNVTFRCDPISEHNRLYWYRQTLGQGPEFLTYFQNEAQLEKSRLLSDRFSAERPKGSFSTLEIQRTEQGDSAMYLCASSLVTGNEKLFFGSGTQLSVL.

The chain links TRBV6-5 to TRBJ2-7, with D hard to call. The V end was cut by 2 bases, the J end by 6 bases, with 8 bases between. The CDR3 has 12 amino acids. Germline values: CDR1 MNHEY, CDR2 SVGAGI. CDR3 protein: CASSYTTGEQYF. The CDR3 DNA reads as TGTGCCAGCAGTTACACTACGGGCGAGCAGTACTTC.

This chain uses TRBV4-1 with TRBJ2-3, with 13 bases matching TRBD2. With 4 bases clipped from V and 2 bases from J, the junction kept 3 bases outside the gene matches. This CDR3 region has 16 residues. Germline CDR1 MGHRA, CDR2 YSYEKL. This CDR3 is CASSPGTSGVTDTQYF. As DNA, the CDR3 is TGCGCCAGCAGCCCCGGGACTAGCGGGGTCACAGATACGCAGTATTTT.

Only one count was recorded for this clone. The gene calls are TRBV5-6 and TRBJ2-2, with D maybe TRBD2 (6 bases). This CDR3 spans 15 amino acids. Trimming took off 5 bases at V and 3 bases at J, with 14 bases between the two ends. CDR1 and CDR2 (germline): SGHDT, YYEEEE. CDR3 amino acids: CASSQPSSDTGELFF. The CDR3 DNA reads TGTGCCAGCAGTCAACCTTCTAGCGACACCGGGGAGCTGTTTTTT.

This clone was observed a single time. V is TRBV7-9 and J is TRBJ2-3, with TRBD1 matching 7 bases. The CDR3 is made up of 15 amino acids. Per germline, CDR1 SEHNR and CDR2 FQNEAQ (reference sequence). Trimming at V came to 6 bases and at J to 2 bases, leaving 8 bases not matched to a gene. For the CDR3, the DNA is TGTGCCAGCAGTTTGACCGGGACAGACACAGATACGCAGTATTTT. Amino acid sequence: CASSLTGTDTDTQYF.

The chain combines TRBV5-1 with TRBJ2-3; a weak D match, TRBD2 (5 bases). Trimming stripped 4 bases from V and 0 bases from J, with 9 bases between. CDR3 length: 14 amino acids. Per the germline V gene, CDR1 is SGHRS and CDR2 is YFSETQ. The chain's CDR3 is CASSTAASTDTQYF. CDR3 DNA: TGCGCCAGCAGCACAGCGGCTAGCACAGATACGCAGTATTTT.

The CDR3: CASSSRGGDWADTQYF. For the CDR3, the DNA is TGTGCCAGCAGCTCAAGGGGCGGGGACTGGGCAGATACGCAGTATTTT. The rearrangement uses TRBV5-4 and TRBJ2-3; TRBD2 might be the D (6 bases). The V gene's germline CDR1 is SGHNT and CDR2 YYREEE (reference sequence). V lost 3 bases to trimming and J lost 4 bases, with 18 bases between them. The CDR3 spans 16 residues.

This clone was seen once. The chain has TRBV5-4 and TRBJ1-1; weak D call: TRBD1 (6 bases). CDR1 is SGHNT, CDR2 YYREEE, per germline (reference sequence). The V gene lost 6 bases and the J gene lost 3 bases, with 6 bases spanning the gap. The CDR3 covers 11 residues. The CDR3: CASTGDTEAFF. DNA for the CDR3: TGTGCCAGCACAGGGGACACTGAAGCTTTCTTT.

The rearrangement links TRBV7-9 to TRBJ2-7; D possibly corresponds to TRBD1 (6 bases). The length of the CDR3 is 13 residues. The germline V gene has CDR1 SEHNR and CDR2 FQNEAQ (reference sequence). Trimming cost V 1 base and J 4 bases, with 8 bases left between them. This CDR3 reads CASSLGGRYEQYF. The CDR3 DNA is TGTGCCAGCAGCTTAGGGGGGCGGTACGAGCAGTACTTC.

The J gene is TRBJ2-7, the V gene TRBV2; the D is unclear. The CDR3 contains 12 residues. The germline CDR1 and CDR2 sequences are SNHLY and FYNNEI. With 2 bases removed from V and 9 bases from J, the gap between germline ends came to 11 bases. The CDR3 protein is CASSEIATRQYF. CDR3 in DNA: TGTGCCAGCAGTGAAATAGCTACCCGGCAGTACTTC.

CDR3 coding DNA: TGTGCCAGCAGTTTTCAGGTTCCCTACAATGAGCAGTTCTTC. Residues: CASSFQVPYNEQFF. The chain recombines TRBV27 with TRBJ2-1, with D unclear. The V gene's germline CDR1 is MNHEY and CDR2 SMNVEV (reference sequence). The CDR3 is 14 amino acids. Trimming removed 3 bases from V and 2 bases from J, with 8 bases in between.